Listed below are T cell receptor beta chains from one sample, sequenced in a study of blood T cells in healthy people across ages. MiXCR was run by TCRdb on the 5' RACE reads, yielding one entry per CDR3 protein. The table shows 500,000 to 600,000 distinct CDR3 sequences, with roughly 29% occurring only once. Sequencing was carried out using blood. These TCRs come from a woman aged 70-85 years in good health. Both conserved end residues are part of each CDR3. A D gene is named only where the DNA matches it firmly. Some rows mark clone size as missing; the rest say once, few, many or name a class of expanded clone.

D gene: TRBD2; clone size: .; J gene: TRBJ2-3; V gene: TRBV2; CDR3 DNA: TGTGCCAGCACCATAAGGACGAGGGCTAGCGGTGCCGGGGATACGCAGTATTTT; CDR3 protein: CASTIRTRASGAGDTQYF
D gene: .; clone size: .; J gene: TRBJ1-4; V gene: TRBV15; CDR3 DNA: TGTGCCACCAGCGGCACCGGGGGGAAACTGTTTTTT; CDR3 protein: CATSGTGGKLFF
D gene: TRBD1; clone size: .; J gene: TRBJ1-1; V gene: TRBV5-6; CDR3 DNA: TGTGCCAGCAGCCGGGGACAGGCTGGGGAATTT; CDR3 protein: CASSRGQAGEF
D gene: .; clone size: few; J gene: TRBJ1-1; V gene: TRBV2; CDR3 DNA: TGTGCCAGCAGTGGAAGGGGGGACACTGAAGCTTTCTTT; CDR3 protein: CASSGRGDTEAFF
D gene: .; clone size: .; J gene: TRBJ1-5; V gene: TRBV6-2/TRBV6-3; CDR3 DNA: TGTGCCAGCAGGAAGAGGGCCGCATCCAGATGGCCCCAGCATTTT; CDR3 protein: CASRKRAASRWPQHF
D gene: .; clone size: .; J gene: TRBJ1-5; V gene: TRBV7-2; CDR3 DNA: TGTGCCAGCAGTCTTCAGGGACTAGGCAATCAGCCCCAGCATTTT; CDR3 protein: CASSLQGLGNQPQHF
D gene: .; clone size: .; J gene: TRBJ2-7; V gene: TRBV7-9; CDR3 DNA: TGTGCCAGCAGCTTATCAGAGGGGTTCGAGCAGTACTTC; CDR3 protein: CASSLSEGFEQYF
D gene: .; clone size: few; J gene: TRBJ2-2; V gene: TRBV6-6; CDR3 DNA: TGTGCCAGCGGGTTGTCCACCGGGGAGCTGTTTTTT; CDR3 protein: CASGLSTGELFF
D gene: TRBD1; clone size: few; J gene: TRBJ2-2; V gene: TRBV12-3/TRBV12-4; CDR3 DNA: TGTGCCAGCCAGAAGACAGGGTTTGGCGGGGAGCTGTTTTTT; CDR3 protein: CASQKTGFGGELFF
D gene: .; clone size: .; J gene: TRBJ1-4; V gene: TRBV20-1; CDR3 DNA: TGCAGTGCTAGAATGTTCAGGGACCCGGAAAAACTGTTTTTT; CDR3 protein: CSARMFRDPEKLFF
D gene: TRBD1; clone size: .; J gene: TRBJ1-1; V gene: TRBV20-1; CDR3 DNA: TGCAGTGCTTACTCGACAGGGATCGGGAACACTGAAGCTTTCTTT; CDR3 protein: CSAYSTGIGNTEAFF